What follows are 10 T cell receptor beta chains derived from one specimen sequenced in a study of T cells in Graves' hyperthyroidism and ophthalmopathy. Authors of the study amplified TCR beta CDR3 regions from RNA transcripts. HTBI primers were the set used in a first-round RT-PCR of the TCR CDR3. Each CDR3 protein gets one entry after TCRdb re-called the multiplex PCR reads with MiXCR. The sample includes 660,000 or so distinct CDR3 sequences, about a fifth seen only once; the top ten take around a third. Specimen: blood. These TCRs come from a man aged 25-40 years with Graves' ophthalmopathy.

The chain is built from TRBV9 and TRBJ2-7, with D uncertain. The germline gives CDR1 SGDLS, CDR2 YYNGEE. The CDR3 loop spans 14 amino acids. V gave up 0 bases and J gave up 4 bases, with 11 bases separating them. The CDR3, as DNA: TGTGCCAGCAGCGTAGGTTCAAGTACTTACGAGCAGTACTTC. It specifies CASSVGSSTYEQYF. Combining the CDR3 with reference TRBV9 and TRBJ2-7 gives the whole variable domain DSGVTQTPKHLITATGQRVTLRCSPRSGDLSVYWYQQSLDQGLQFLIQYYNGEERAKGNILERFSAQQFPDLHSELNLSSLELGDSALYFCASSVGSSTYEQYFGPGTRLTVT.

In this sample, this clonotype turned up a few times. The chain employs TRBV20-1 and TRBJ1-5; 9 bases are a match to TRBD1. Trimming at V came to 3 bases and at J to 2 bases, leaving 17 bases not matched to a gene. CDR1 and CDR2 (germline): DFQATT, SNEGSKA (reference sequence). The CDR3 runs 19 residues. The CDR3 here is CSARRSGQGGTIGNQPQHF. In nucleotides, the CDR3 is TGCAGTGCTAGGCGATCGGGACAGGGCGGAACCATTGGCAATCAGCCCCAGCATTTT.

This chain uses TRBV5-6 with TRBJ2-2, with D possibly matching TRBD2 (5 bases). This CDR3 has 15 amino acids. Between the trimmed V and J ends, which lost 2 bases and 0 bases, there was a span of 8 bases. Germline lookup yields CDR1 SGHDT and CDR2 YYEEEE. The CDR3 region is CASSFPGTNTGELFF. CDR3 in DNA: TGTGCCAGCAGCTTTCCGGGGACGAACACCGGGGAGCTGTTTTTT.

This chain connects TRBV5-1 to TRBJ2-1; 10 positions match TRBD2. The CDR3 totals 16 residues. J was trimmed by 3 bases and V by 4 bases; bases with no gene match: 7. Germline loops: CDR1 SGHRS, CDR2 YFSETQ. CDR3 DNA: TGCGCCAGCAGCAGCGGACCTAGCGGGAGCTACAATGAGCAGTTCTTC. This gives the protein CASSSGPSGSYNEQFF.

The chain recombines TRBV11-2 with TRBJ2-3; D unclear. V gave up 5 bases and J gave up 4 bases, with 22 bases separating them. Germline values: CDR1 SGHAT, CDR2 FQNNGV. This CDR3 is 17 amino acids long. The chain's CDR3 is CASSLRLVSEVADTQYF. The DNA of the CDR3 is TGTGCCAGCAGCCTAAGGTTGGTGAGCGAGGTAGCAGATACGCAGTATTTT.

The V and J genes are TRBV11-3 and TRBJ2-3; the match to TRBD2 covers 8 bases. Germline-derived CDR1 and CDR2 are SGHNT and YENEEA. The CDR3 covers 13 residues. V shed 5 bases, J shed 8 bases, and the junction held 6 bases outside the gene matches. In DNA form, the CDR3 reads TGTGCCAGCAGCCTTGCGGGGGGATCTACGCAGTATTTT. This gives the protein CASSLAGGSTQYF. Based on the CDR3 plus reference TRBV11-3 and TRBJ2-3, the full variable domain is EAGVVQSPRYKIIEKKQPVAFWCNPISGHNTLYWYLQNLGQGPELLIRYENEEAVDDSQLPKDRFSAERLKGVDSTLKIQPAELGDSAVYLCASSLAGGSTQYFGPGTRLTVL.

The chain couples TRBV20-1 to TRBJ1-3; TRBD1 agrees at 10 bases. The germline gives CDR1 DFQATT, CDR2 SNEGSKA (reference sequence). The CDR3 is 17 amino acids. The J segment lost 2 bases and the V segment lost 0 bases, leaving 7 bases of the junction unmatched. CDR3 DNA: TGCAGTGCTAGAGATCGGGGGACAGGGGTTGCTGGAAACACCATATATTTT. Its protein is CSARDRGTGVAGNTIYF.

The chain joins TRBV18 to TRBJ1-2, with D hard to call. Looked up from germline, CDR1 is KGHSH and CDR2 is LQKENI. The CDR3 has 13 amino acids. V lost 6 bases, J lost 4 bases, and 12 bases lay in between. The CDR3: CASSHEEVYGYTF. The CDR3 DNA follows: TGTGCCAGCTCGCATGAGGAAGTCTATGGCTACACCTTC.

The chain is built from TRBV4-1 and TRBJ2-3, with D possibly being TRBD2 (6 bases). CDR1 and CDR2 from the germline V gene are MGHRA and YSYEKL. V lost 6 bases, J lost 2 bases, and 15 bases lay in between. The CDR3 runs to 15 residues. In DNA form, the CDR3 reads TGCGCCAGCAGGTATTTGGGACTCAACACAGATACGCAGTATTTT. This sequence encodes CASRYLGLNTDTQYF.

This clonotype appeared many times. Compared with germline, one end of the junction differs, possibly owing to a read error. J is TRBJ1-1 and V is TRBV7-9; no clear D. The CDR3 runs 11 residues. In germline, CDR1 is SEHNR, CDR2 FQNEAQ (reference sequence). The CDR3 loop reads CASSFASESFF. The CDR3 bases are TGTGCCAGCAGCTTTGCTTCTGAATCTTTCTTT.